This TCR beta chain was recorded in a study of CD8 T cells in ankylosing spondylitis. As regards this clonotype: Its target is not known.

Overall study findings and caveats: Apparently characteristic of ankylosing spondylitis blood was a TCR beta motif (roughly 8 highly homologous variants). Earlier studies detected some motif variants in reactive arthritis synovial fluid and blood.

Trimming cost V 4 bases and J 0 bases, with 4 bases left between them. Germline V lookup: CDR1 GTSNPN, CDR2 SVGIG (reference sequence). The CDR3 runs to 12 residues. Libraries of TCR beta came from quantitative 5'-RACE with molecular barcodes. TCRdb fed the 5' RACE reads into MiXCR, producing one record per CDR3 protein. The sample has 200,000 to 250,000 distinct CDR3 sequences; roughly 10% are singletons. V usage is TRBV30 and J usage is TRBJ2-1; D is ambiguous. Sequenced sample: blood, either unsorted or a sorted T cell fraction (not recorded which). The TCR sequence derives from a male donor with ankylosing spondylitis or in good health (not recorded which). CDR3 nucleotides: TGTGCCTGGACAGACTCCTACAATGAGCAGTTCTTC. Its protein is CAWTDSYNEQFF.